The 26 T cell receptor beta chains below were found in one sample sequenced in a study of technical replicates of blood from several donors. Profiled with immunoSEQ multiplex PCR; TCRdb holds only in-frame clones, not every one. The table lists tens of thousands of clones, about 96% of them singletons. The sample was T cells isolated from PBMCs. The origin of the receptors is a human donor in good health.

The rearrangement joins TRBV27 to TRBJ2-5; tentatively, D is TRBD2 (7 bases). V lost 3 bases to trimming and J lost 5 bases, with 10 bases between them. From germline, CDR1 is MNHEY and CDR2 SMNVEV (reference sequence). CDR3 length: 13 amino acids. The CDR3 loop is CASSLGGRETQYF. CDR3 coding DNA: TGTGCCAGCAGTTTGGGGGGGCGGGAGACCCAGTACTTC.

The chain recombines TRBV9 with TRBJ1-2, with TRBD1 as a possible D gene (5 bases). Trimming cost V 4 bases and J 1 base, with 14 bases left between them. This CDR3 contains 15 residues. The germline CDR1 and CDR2 sequences are SGDLS and YYNGEE. The CDR3 nucleotides read TGTGCCAGCAGCTCCCTGGGGGGGTATAACTATGGCTACACCTTC. This sequence encodes CASSSLGGYNYGYTF.

The chain recombines TRBV7-9 with TRBJ2-7, with 7 bases lining up with TRBD1. Trimming took 5 bases from V and 0 from J; bases not matched to a gene: 10. The germline gives CDR1 SEHNR, CDR2 FQNEAQ (reference sequence). This CDR3 region has 16 residues. The CDR3 is CASSLTGEGDSYEQYF. CDR3 coding DNA: TGTGCCAGCAGCCTCACAGGGGAAGGGGACTCCTACGAGCAGTACTTC.

The genes are TRBV9 and TRBJ1-5; weak D call: TRBD1 (6 bases). CDR3 length: 14 residues. The germline gives CDR1 SGDLS, CDR2 YYNGEE. Trimming pared 3 bases from V and 1 base from J, leaving 8 bases between. CDR3 amino acids: CASSAGASNQPQHF. The CDR3 nucleotides read TGTGCCAGCAGCGCAGGGGCCAGCAATCAGCCCCAGCATTTT.

The chain recombines TRBV4-1 with TRBJ2-2, with 12 bases that match TRBD2. Trimming cost V 3 bases and J 5 bases; bases outside gene matches: 10. Germline CDR1 MGHRA, CDR2 YSYEKL. The CDR3 runs 18 residues. CDR3 coding DNA: TGCGCCAGCAGCCATTCGCCTAGCGGGAGGGATAATACCGGGGAGCTGTTTTTT. Encoded protein: CASSHSPSGRDNTGELFF.

The rearrangement links TRBV5-8 to TRBJ2-4, with D unclear. V was shortened by 1 base and J by 6 bases, with 5 bases between the two germline ends. CDR3 length: 12 residues. Germline V gene sequence: CDR1 SGHTS, CDR2 YDEGEE. In DNA form, the CDR3 reads TGTGCCAGCAGCTTGCCGGGAAACATTCAGTACTTC. Translation: CASSLPGNIQYF.

V and J are TRBV27 and TRBJ1-2, with D maybe TRBD1 (5 bases). This CDR3 has 16 residues. Germline V gene lookup returns CDR1 MNHEY and CDR2 SMNVEV (reference sequence). The V end lost 0 bases, the J end lost 4 bases, and 15 bases lay between the germline ends. DNA for the CDR3: TGTGCCAGCAGTTTATCGGCAGGGATCGTTACCTATGGCTACACCTTC. Protein sequence: CASSLSAGIVTYGYTF.

This sequence joins TRBV28 and TRBJ1-1; D perhaps matches TRBD1 (6 bases). Trimming shortened V by 2 bases and J by 8 bases, and 15 bases separated the two germline ends. This CDR3 is 14 amino acids long. Germline V CDR1 and CDR2: MDHEN, SYDVKM. CDR3 in DNA: TGTGCCAGCAGTTTACCCCCTAGACAGGAGGAAGCTTTCTTT. This translates into CASSLPPRQEEAFF.

The chain joins TRBV10-3 to TRBJ2-1; 8 bases agree with TRBD1. The length of the CDR3 is 13 residues. The V gene's germline CDR1 is ENHRY and CDR2 SYGVKD. V shed 6 bases, J shed 8 bases, and the junction held 6 bases outside the gene matches. The DNA of the CDR3 is TGTGCCATCAGGTATCAGGGGGCCGATGAGCAGTTCTTC. It specifies CAIRYQGADEQFF.

The chain links TRBV28 to TRBJ1-3, with D uncertain. In germline, CDR1 is MDHEN, CDR2 SYDVKM. The V gene lost 6 bases and the J gene lost 2 bases, with 26 bases spanning the gap. CDR3 length: 19 amino acids. DNA for the CDR3: TGTGCCAGCAGCACCCCTGGTGTGCGGGCCGAGCCGACTGGAAACACCATATATTTT. Its translation is CASSTPGVRAEPTGNTIYF.

The chain couples TRBV27 to TRBJ2-5, with D maybe TRBD2 (7 bases). Germline V gene lookup returns CDR1 MNHEY and CDR2 SMNVEV (reference sequence). Trimming removed 4 bases at V and 4 bases at J, with 19 bases between. The CDR3 contains 16 residues. As DNA, the CDR3 is TGTGCCAGCAGTTCCCTGGGGGGGGGCGCGAGAGAGACCCAGTACTTC. The encoded protein is CASSSLGGGARETQYF.

This chain connects TRBV7-6 to TRBJ2-1; 11 bases match TRBD1. J gave up 6 bases and V 1 base, and 8 bases lay outside the gene matches. The CDR3 length is 17 residues. CDR1 and CDR2 (germline): SGHVS, FNYEAQ. Here the CDR3 DNA reads TGTGCCAGCAGCTTAGGGAGGACAGGGGGCTTTGGCAATGAGCAGTTCTTC. This codes for CASSLGRTGGFGNEQFF. Based on the CDR3 plus reference TRBV7-6 and TRBJ2-1, the full variable domain is GAGVSQSPRYKVTKRGQDVALRCDPISGHVSLYWYRQALGQGPEFLTYFNYEAQQDKSGLPNDRFSAERPEGSISTLTIQRTEQRDSAMYRCASSLGRTGGFGNEQFFGPGTRLTVL.

This rearrangement joins TRBV29-1 to TRBJ2-7, with 10 bases fitting TRBD2. This CDR3 spans 13 amino acids. Germline assignment: CDR1 SQVTM and CDR2 ANQGSEA. V shed 3 bases and J 5 bases; nucleotides not matched to a gene: 4. As DNA, the CDR3 is TGCAGCGTTGATAGGACTAGCGGAAACGAGCAGTACTTC. It encodes CSVDRTSGNEQYF.

V and J are TRBV9 and TRBJ2-1; TRBD2 might be the D (6 bases). The length of the CDR3 is 17 residues. Looked up from germline, CDR1 is SGDLS and CDR2 is YYNGEE. V lost 0 bases and J 3 bases, leaving 16 bases between the germline ends. The CDR3 DNA is TGTGCCAGCAGCGTAGGCAAGGTACTAGCCTTCTACAATGAGCAGTTCTTC. Its translation is CASSVGKVLAFYNEQFF.

The rearrangement links TRBV11-3 to TRBJ2-5; 8 nucleotides match TRBD2. Trimming removed 4 bases from V and 6 bases from J; junction bases left unmatched: 16. Germline CDR1 is SGHNT and CDR2 is YENEEA. The CDR3 has 17 residues. The chain's CDR3 is CASSSPAGGWVFQTQYF. CDR3 DNA: TGTGCCAGCAGCTCCCCCGCGGGGGGTTGGGTTTTCCAGACCCAGTACTTC.

This rearrangement joins TRBV30 to TRBJ2-1; 7 positions agree with TRBD1. The CDR3 runs 15 residues. V lost 0 bases, J lost 0 bases, and 2 bases stayed unmatched. The germline V gene encodes CDR1 GTSNPN and CDR2 SVGIG (reference sequence). The CDR3 protein is CAWSVGGRSYNEQFF. The CDR3 DNA reads as TGTGCCTGGAGTGTAGGGGGCCGCTCCTACAATGAGCAGTTCTTC.

The chain couples TRBV5-5 to TRBJ2-7, with 7 nucleotides matching TRBD1. There are 13 residues in the CDR3. V gave up 3 bases and J gave up 5 bases; unmatched junction bases: 5. The germline gives CDR1 SGHKS, CDR2 YYEKEE (reference sequence). As DNA, the CDR3 is TGTGCCAGCAGCTCGACAGGGAGCCACGAGCAGTACTTC. Its translation is CASSSTGSHEQYF.

The J gene is TRBJ1-2, the V gene TRBV6-6, with 9 positions matching TRBD1. The germline V gene has CDR1 MNHNY and CDR2 SVGAGI (reference sequence). Trimming cost V 4 bases and J 0 bases; bases outside gene matches: 6. This CDR3 comprises 16 residues. CDR3 coding DNA: TGTGCCAGCAGTTTAACAGGGGGCCTTGCTAACTATGGCTACACCTTC. Amino acids: CASSLTGGLANYGYTF.

J is TRBJ2-1 and V is TRBV5-1; 11 bases are a match to TRBD2. This CDR3 spans 16 amino acids. The ends lost 4 bases at V and 7 bases at J; junction bases unmatched: 10. Germline V gives CDR1 SGHRS, CDR2 YFSETQ. In DNA form, the CDR3 reads TGCGCCAGCAGCGGAGATATAGCGGGGGGGCCAAATGAGCAGTTCTTC. Its protein is CASSGDIAGGPNEQFF.

V usage is TRBV19 and J usage is TRBJ1-2; no firm D call. This CDR3 comprises 11 residues. V lost 2 bases, J lost 7 bases, and 5 bases lay in between. Germline CDR1 is LNHDA and CDR2 is SQIVND (reference sequence). The CDR3 DNA reads as TGTGCCAGTAGTATAAGCCTTGGCTACACCTTC. Translated, it gives CASSISLGYTF.

The J gene is TRBJ2-7, the V gene TRBV7-2; a weak D match, TRBD1 (6 bases). V lost 5 bases, J lost 2 bases, and 13 bases lay in between. The germline V gene has CDR1 SGHTA and CDR2 FQGNSA. This CDR3 is built from 14 residues. Here the CDR3 DNA reads TGTGCCAGCAGCAACCCTACAGGGCCCTACGAGCAGTACTTC. It codes for CASSNPTGPYEQYF.

The V gene is TRBV10-1, the J gene TRBJ1-1; D not resolved. The length of the CDR3 is 13 residues. Germline loops: CDR1 WNHNN, CDR2 SYGVQD (reference sequence). Trimming pared 2 bases from V and 5 bases from J, leaving 9 bases between. The DNA of the CDR3 is TGCGCCAGCAGTGAGGGTGCGGGTACTGAAGCTTTCTTT. As protein: CASSEGAGTEAFF.

The chain employs TRBV19 and TRBJ1-4; D is uncertain. The length of the CDR3 is 15 residues. Germline values: CDR1 LNHDA, CDR2 SQIVND (reference sequence). Trimming left V 1 base short and J 8 bases short, with 14 bases between. This chain's CDR3 is CASSIVRPGGEKLFF. The DNA for the CDR3 is TGTGCCAGTAGTATAGTCCGCCCCGGAGGCGAAAAACTGTTTTTT.

The J gene is TRBJ2-3, the V gene TRBV13; D unclear. The V gene lost 3 bases and the J gene lost 1 base, with 8 bases spanning the gap. The CDR3 is 14 amino acids. CDR1 is PRHDT, CDR2 FYEKMQ, per germline (reference sequence). DNA for the CDR3: TGTGCCAGCAGCTTGAGGAGCGGCACAGATACGCAGTATTTT. Its translation is CASSLRSGTDTQYF.

As regards this clone: The junction departs from the called germline gene at one end, perhaps through a read error. V and J are TRBV7-6 and TRBJ2-7, with 12 bases lining up with TRBD2. The germline V gene has CDR1 SGHVS and CDR2 FNYEAQ. This CDR3 has 15 amino acids. The CDR3 nucleotides read TGTGCCAGCAGCTATGAGACTAGCGGGAGTTTGGTAGTCCACTTC. Amino acid sequence: CASSYETSGSLVVHF. Filled out from reference TRBV7-6 and TRBJ2-7, the complete variable domain reads GAGVSQSPRYKVTKRGQDVALRCDPISGHVSLYWYRQALGQGPEFLTYFNYEAQQDKSGLPNDRFSAERPEGSISTLTIQRTEQRDSAMYRCASSYETSGSLVVHFGPGTRLTVT.

This chain links TRBV29-1 with TRBJ1-2; 9 positions match TRBD1. The germline CDR1 and CDR2 sequences are SQVTM and ANQGSEA. The CDR3 spans 14 residues. After removal of 7 bases from V and 6 bases from J, the junction contained 12 bases not matched to a gene. The CDR3 coding sequence is TGCAGCGCTTCACCGGGACAGGGCTCCAATGGCTACACCTTC. It yields the protein CSASPGQGSNGYTF.